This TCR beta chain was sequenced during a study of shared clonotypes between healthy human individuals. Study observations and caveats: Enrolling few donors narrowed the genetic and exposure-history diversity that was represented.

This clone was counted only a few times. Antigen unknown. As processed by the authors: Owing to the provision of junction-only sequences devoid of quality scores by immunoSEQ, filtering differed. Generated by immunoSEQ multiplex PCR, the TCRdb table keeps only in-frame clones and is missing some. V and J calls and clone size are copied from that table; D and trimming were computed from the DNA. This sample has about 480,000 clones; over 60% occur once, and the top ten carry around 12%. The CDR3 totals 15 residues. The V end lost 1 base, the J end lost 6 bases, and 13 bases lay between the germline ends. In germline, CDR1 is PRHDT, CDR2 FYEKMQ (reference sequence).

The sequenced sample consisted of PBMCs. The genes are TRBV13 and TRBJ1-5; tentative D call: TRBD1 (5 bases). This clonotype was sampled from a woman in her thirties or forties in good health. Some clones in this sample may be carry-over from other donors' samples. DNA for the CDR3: TGTGCCAGCAGCTTAGCGGGCCAGGGAGGTCAGCCCCAGCATTTT. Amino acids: CASSLAGQGGQPQHF.